This TCR beta chain was sequenced during a study of blood T cell repertoires in COVID-19 (dated by TCRdb to 2019 to 2021). About the study as a whole: The collaborator samples originated in the United States, Italy and Spain and spanned the acute and convalescent phases of COVID-19. The material from the prospective study consisted of cDNA or gDNA derived from T cells, B-cell-depleted T cells, or PBMCs. Subjects who had been exposed to COVID-19, were actively infected with it, or had recovered from it provided the deeply sampled blood TCRbeta repertoires that made up the dataset. A freely available public database, intended as a resource for researchers studying the immune response to SARS-CoV-2, is where the repertoires were released. Samples were obtained from the ongoing ImmuneRACE study (first 160 participants) and from 1,200 or so subjects provided by 6 global collaborators. Sample metadata almost always included a de-identified subject ID, COVID-19 status, age in years and sex. Where available, HLA class I and class II types were taken from metadata supplied by the sample provider and were not determined by assay-based typing.

Regarding this clone: Its antigen target is currently unknown. Qualities for individual bases were not recorded, and no much larger clone is one base off.

The CDR3, from cysteine to phenylalanine, totals 16 residues. The retained sequence is limited to the CDR3, 48 bases, with the frame set at the first base. For CDR1 and CDR2, the germline V gene (reference sequence) lists MNHEY and SMNVEV. V is cut by 6 bases and J by 3 bases, and the space between the germline ends is 15 bases. In the prospective study, participants were about 18 to 95 years old, resided in 20 to 30 geographic areas of the United States, and were enrolled through a virtual design. Cohort assignment in the prospective study relied on participant-reported clinical history from a screening survey and a study questionnaire. ImmuneRACE Cohort 3 recovered participants were defined by two consecutive negative NP/OP PCR tests, healthcare professional clearance, or symptom resolution. In the prospective study, whole blood, serum and a nasopharyngeal or oropharyngeal swab were collected from each participant by mobile phlebotomists. Participants in the prospective study had the option to provide additional blood draws and questionnaires over a roughly 2-month period. Blood samples from the prospective study were shipped frozen or at room temperature prior to DNA extraction.

The paper's findings and limits, for the study overall: The amount of clinical and demographic metadata varied by source and participant and was provided uncurated.

The immunoSEQ Assay, a bias-controlled multiplex PCR, was used to amplify TCRbeta CDR3 regions from genomic DNA. As for the authors' bioinformatics: Within the assay, amplification of reference gene primers was used to estimate how many nucleated cells each sample contained. To quantify the absolute abundance of each unique TCRbeta CDR3 rearrangement, sequence reads were collapsed and filtered. Productive Simpson clonality was computed per sample as the square root of Simpson's diversity index over productive rearrangements. Drawn from immuneACCESS, this table holds only the in-frame rearrangements with V and J called that TCRdb kept. Clones are partly lost; checked studies trace under half to an unresolved V gene and leave the rest unexplained. The D gene and trimming were derived from the DNA, and the V and J assignments and clone size from that table. For this sample the table gives around 330,000 clones, of which 75% to 90% were detected only once. The ten largest clones add up to roughly a tenth of the sample.

The receptor chain draws on TRBV27 and TRBJ1-6, and TRBD1 may be the D gene, going by 5 matching bases. Sample: PBMCs or T cells enriched from blood (not recorded which). The receptor comes from a woman in her forties who had recovered from COVID-19. The DNA sequence is TGTGCCAGCAGCCGAATCAGGGTCGACTATAATTCACCCCTCCACTTT. Translated, it reads CASSRIRVDYNSPLHF.